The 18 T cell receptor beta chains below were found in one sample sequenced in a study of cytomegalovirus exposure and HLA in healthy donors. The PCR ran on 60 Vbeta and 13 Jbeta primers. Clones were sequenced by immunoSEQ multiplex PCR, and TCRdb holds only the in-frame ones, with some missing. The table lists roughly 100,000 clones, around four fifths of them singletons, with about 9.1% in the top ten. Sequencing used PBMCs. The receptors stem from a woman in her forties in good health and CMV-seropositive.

The CDR3 loop reads CASSQGSAGRSTEAFF. In nucleotides, the CDR3 is TGTGCCAGCAGCCAAGGCTCCGCGGGGAGAAGTACTGAAGCTTTCTTT. V gene TRBV4-2 combines with J gene TRBJ1-1; no definite D call. Deletions cut 1 base from V and 5 bases from J, with 17 bases between. Per the germline V gene, CDR1 is LGHNA and CDR2 is YNFKEQ. The CDR3 is 16 amino acids.

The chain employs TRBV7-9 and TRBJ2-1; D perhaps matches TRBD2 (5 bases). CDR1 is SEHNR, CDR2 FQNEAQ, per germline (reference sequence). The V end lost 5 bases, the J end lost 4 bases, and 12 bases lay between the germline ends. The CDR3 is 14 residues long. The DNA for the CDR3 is TGTGCCAGCAGCCCTACCACTAGGTACAATGAGCAGTTCTTC. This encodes CASSPTTRYNEQFF.

CDR3 DNA: TGTGCCAGCAGTTATTTAGCGGGGTATTCCTACGAGCAGTACTTC. Translating it yields CASSYLAGYSYEQYF. The chain links TRBV6-5 to TRBJ2-7; 8 nucleotides line up with TRBD2. The germline gives CDR1 MNHEY, CDR2 SVGAGI. The V gene end was trimmed by 3 bases and the J gene end by 1 base; junction bases not matched to a gene: 5. There are 15 residues in the CDR3.

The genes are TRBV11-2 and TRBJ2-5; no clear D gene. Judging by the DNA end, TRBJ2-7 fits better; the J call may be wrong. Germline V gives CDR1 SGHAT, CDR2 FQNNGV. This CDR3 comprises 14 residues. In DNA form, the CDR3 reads TGTGCCAGCAGCTTAGATCTGGGCAGCTACGAGCAGTACTTC. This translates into CASSLDLGSYEQYF.

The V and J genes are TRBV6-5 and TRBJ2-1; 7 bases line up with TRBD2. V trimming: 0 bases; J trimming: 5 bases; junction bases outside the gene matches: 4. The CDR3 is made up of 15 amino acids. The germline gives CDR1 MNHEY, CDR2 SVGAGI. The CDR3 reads CASSYSGGGNNEQFF. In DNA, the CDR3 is TGTGCCAGCAGTTACTCTGGGGGAGGGAACAATGAGCAGTTCTTC.

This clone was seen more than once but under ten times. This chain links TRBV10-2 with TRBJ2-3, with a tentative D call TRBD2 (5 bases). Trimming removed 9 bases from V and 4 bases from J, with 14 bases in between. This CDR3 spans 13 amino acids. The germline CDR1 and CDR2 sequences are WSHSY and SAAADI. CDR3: CASLTKLADTQYF. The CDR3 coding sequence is TGCGCCAGTCTGACGAAACTAGCAGATACGCAGTATTTT.

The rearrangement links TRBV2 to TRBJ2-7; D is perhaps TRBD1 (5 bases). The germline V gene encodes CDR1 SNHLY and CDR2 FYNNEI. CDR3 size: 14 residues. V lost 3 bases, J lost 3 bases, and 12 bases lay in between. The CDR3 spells CASSDQGKGYEQYF. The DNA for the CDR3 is TGTGCCAGCAGTGATCAGGGAAAGGGCTACGAGCAGTACTTC.

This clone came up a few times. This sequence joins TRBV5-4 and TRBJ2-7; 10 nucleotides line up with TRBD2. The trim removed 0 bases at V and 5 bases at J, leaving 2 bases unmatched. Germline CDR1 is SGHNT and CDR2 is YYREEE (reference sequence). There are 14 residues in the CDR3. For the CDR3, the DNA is TGTGCCAGCAGCTTGGATCTAGCGGGGGACGAGCAGTACTTC. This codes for CASSLDLAGDEQYF.

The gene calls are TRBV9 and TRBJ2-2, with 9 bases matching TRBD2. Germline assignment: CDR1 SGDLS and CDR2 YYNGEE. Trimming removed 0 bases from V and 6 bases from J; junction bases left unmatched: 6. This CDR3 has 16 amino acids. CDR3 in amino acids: CASSVVAGGPAGELFF. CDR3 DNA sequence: TGTGCCAGCAGCGTAGTGGCGGGAGGGCCCGCCGGGGAGCTGTTTTTT.

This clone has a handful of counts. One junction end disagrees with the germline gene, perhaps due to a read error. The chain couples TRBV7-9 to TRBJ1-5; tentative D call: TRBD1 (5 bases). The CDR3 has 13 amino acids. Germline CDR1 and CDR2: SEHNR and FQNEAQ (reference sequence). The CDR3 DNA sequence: TGTTCCAGCAGCCCCAGGGAAGGTCAGCCCCAGCATTTT. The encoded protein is CSSSPREGQPQHF. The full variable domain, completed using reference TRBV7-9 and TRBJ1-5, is DTGVSQNPRHKITKRGQNVTFRCDPISEHNRLYWYRQTLGQGPEFLTYFQNEAQLEKSRLLSDRFSAERPKGSFSTLEIQRTEQGDSAMYLCSSSPREGQPQHFGDGTRLSIL.

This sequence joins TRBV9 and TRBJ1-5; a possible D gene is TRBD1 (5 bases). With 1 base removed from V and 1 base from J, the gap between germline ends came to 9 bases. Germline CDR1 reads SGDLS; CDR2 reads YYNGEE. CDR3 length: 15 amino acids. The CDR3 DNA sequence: TGTGCCAGCAGCGTATCACCAGGGAGCAATCAGCCCCAGCATTTT. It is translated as CASSVSPGSNQPQHF.

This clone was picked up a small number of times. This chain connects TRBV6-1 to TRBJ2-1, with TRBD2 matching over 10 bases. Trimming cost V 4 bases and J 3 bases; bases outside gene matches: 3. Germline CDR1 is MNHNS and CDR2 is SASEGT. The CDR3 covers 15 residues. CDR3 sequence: CASSVGTSDYNEQFF. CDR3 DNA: TGTGCCAGCAGTGTAGGGACTAGCGACTACAATGAGCAGTTCTTC.

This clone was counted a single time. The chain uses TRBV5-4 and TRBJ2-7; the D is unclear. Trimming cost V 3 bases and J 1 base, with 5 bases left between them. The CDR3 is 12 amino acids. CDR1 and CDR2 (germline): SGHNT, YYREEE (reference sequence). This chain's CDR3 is CASSYLSYEQYF. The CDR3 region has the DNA TGTGCCAGCAGCTACTTGTCCTACGAGCAGTACTTC.

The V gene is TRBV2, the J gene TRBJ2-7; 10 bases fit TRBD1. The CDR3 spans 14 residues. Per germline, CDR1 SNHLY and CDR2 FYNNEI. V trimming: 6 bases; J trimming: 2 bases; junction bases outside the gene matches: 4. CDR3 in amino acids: CASRKTGGAYEQYF. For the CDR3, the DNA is TGTGCCAGCAGGAAGACAGGGGGCGCCTACGAGCAGTACTTC.

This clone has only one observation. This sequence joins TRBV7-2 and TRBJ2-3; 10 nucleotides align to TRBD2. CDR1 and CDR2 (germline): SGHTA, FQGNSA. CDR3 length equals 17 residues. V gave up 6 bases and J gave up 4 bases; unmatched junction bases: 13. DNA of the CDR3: TGTGCCAGCAGACGTGGAACCCTAGCGGGAGTCGCAGATACGCAGTATTTT. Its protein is CASRRGTLAGVADTQYF. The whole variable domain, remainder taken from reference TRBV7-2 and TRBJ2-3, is GAGVSQSPSNKVTEKGKDVELRCDPISGHTALYWYRQSLGQGLEFLIYFQGNSAPDKSGLPSDRFSAERTGGSVSTLTIQRTQQEDSAVYLCASRRGTLAGVADTQYFGPGTRLTVL.

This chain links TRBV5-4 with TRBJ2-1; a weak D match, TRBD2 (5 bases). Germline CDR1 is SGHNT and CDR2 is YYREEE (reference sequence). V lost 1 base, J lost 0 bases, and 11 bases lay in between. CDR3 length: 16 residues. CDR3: CASSLMRTVSYNEQFF. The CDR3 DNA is TGTGCCAGCAGCTTGATGAGGACTGTCTCCTACAATGAGCAGTTCTTC.

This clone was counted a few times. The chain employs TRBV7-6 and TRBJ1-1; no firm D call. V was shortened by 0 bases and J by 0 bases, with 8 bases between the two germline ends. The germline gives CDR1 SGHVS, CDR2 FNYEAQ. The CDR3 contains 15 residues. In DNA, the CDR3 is TGTGCCAGCAGCTTAGCCCCAGACATGAACACTGAAGCTTTCTTT. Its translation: CASSLAPDMNTEAFF.

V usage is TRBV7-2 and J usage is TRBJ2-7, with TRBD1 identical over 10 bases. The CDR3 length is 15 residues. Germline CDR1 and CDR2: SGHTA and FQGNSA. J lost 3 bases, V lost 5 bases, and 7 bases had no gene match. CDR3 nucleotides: TGTGCCAGCAGCGCCACCGGGACAGGGGACTACGAGCAGTACTTC. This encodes CASSATGTGDYEQYF. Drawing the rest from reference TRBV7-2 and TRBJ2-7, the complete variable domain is GAGVSQSPSNKVTEKGKDVELRCDPISGHTALYWYRQSLGQGLEFLIYFQGNSAPDKSGLPSDRFSAERTGGSVSTLTIQRTQQEDSAVYLCASSATGTGDYEQYFGPGTRLTVT.